This is a list of T cell receptor beta chains from one sample in a study of blood T cell repertoires in COVID-19. Repertoires were generated with immunoSEQ multiplex PCR, while TCRdb's copy carries only in-frame clones and drops some. The sample includes approximately 38,000 clones, around 87% of them seen just once. Sequencing input: peripheral blood. These receptors originate from a man aged 30-40 years with active or convalescent COVID-19. CDR3s include the opening cysteine and the closing phenylalanine or tryptophan. A D gene is named only where the DNA matches it firmly. Clone sizes are given selectively: once, few, many, or a class where the clone is expanded.

>-|-|TRBJ1-6|TRBV25-1
TGTGCCAGCAGTGAACCGGGGGAGAATTCACCCCTCCACTTT
CASSEPGENSPLHF
>-|-|TRBJ2-5|TRBV19
TGTGCCAGTAGTGAGGATGAGACCCAGTACTTC
CASSEDETQYF
>TRBD1|-|TRBJ1-2|TRBV9
TGTGCCAGCAGCGTAGGACAGGGTTTCGGCTACACCTTC
CASSVGQGFGYTF
>TRBD1|-|TRBJ1-4|TRBV4-1
TGCGCCAGCAGCCAGGAGACAGGGGGTTGGGAAAAACTGTTTTTT
CASSQETGGWEKLFF
>-|-|TRBJ1-2|TRBV2
TGTGCCAGCAGTGTCAGAGGGGGTGAGGGCTACACCTTC
CASSVRGGEGYTF
>-|-|TRBJ2-5|TRBV18
TGTGCCAGCTCCGCTTCGGGGGAACAAGAGACCCAGTACTTC
CASSASGEQETQYF
>TRBD2|-|TRBJ2-3|TRBV2
TGTGCCAGCAGACCTAGCGGGGGCCGCACAGATACGCAGTATTTT
CASRPSGGRTDTQYF
>TRBD1|-|TRBJ2-5|TRBV5-6
TGTGCCAGCAGCTTGGTGACAGGGGGCAGGGAGACCCAGTACTTC
CASSLVTGGRETQYF
>-|-|TRBJ2-5|TRBV5-1
TGCGCCAGCAGCGTGGGAGGCCTAGCTGGGGAGACCCAGTACTTC
CASSVGGLAGETQYF
>TRBD1|-|TRBJ2-6|TRBV7-9
TGTGCCAGCAGCCGGGACAGATTTTACTCTGGGGCCAACGTCCTGACTTTC
CASSRDRFYSGANVLTF
>TRBD2|-|TRBJ2-2|TRBV18
TGTGCCAGCTCACCTGTGGGACTAGCGGGGGCCCAGAACACCGGGGAGCTGTTTTTT
CASSPVGLAGAQNTGELFF
>-|few|TRBJ1-1|TRBV12-3/TRBV12-4
TGTGCCAGCAGTGCAGGGGTTGAAGCTTTCTTT
CASSAGVEAFF
>TRBD2|-|TRBJ2-3|TRBV15
TGTGCCACCAGCAGAGATTATTCGGGAGGGACCACAGATACGCAGTATTTT
CATSRDYSGGTTDTQYF
>TRBD1|-|TRBJ1-5|TRBV27
TGTGCCAGCAGTTTAAAGGACAGGGGGGTTTTGGGCAATCAGCCCCAGCATTTT
CASSLKDRGVLGNQPQHF
>TRBD2|-|TRBJ2-1|TRBV10-2
TGCGCCAGCAGTGAGCCGCCTGGACTATCGACTAGCGACAATGAGCAGTTCTTC
CASSEPPGLSTSDNEQFF
>TRBD1|-|TRBJ2-5|TRBV4-1
TGCGCCAGCAGCCAAGATCGGCAGACAGGGGGCGCAGAGACCCAGTACTTC
CASSQDRQTGGAETQYF
>TRBD1|-|TRBJ2-3|TRBV6-2/TRBV6-3
TGTGCCAGCAGTGCAGGGGGCTGGACAGATACGCAGTATTTT
CASSAGGWTDTQYF
>TRBD1|-|TRBJ2-1|TRBV11-2
TGTGCCAGCAGCTTATCTGACAGGGATGAGCAGTTCTTC
CASSLSDRDEQFF
>-|-|TRBJ2-5|TRBV18
TGTGCCAGCTCACCATCGGTCCTAGAGACCCAGTACTTC
CASSPSVLETQYF
>-|-|TRBJ1-4|TRBV12-3/TRBV12-4
TGTGCCAGCAGTTTGATACGGGAAAAACTGTTTTTT
CASSLIREKLFF
>TRBD1|-|TRBJ1-5|TRBV12-5
TGTGCTAGTGGTTTACTTGAGGGACAGGGAGATCAGCCCCAGCATTTT
CASGLLEGQGDQPQHF
>-|-|TRBJ2-5|TRBV6-5
TGTGCCAGCAGTTACTCGGGTGGGGCGAATGGAGAGACCCAGTACTTC
CASSYSGGANGETQYF
>TRBD2|-|TRBJ2-3|TRBV6-1
TGTGCCAGCAGTGAAATTGCTGCGGGGGGGCCCAGAGATACGCAGTATTTT
CASSEIAAGGPRDTQYF
>-|-|TRBJ1-1|TRBV3-1/TRBV3-2
TGTGCCAGCAGCCAAGGTTCGGGGATAATTGGGACTGAAGCTTTCTTT
CASSQGSGIIGTEAFF
>-|once|TRBJ1-5|TRBV5-5
TGTGCCAGCAGCTTTGGATTTGGGCACCAGCCCCAGCATTTT
CASSFGFGHQPQHF
>TRBD1|-|TRBJ2-2|TRBV27
TGTGCCAGCAGTTTAAGGGGGCGACAGTCCGGGGAGCTGTTTTTT
CASSLRGRQSGELFF
>TRBD1|-|TRBJ2-1|TRBV11-3
TGTGCCAGCAGCTTACCCGGGACAGGTCAGAATGAGCAGTTCTTC
CASSLPGTGQNEQFF
>TRBD1|few|TRBJ1-2|TRBV28
TGTGCCAGCAGGCTGGGACAGAACTATGGCTACACCTTC
CASRLGQNYGYTF
>-|few|TRBJ1-3|TRBV9
TGTGCCAGCAGCCCCAACTCTGGAAACACCATATATTTT
CASSPNSGNTIYF
>TRBD2|-|TRBJ2-2|TRBV7-3
TGTGCCAGCAGCCCCCCCCAGACTAGCGGGGGGGGTCCTGCGAACACCGGGGAGCTGTTTTTT
CASSPPQTSGGGPANTGELFF
>-|-|TRBJ1-3|TRBV6-6
TGTGCCAGCAGTTCCCGGCGGGCTGGAAACACCATATATTTT
CASSSRRAGNTIYF
>TRBD2|once|TRBJ2-2|TRBV3-1/TRBV3-2
TGTGCCAGCAGCCACGAGCGGGGGTCTAACACCGGGGAGCTGTTTTTT
CASSHERGSNTGELFF
>-|-|TRBJ1-2|TRBV11-2
TGTGCCAGCAGCTTAGGATTGGGGGGCTATGGCTACACCTTC
CASSLGLGGYGYTF
>-|-|TRBJ1-6|TRBV5-5
TGTGCCAGCAGCTTGGGGTCCGGCGGGTTTAATTCACCCCTCCACTTT
CASSLGSGGFNSPLHF
>-|-|TRBJ1-5|TRBV27
TGTGCCAGCAGCCTCTACTCTGGACAGTTATATAGCAATCAGCCCCAGCATTTT
CASSLYSGQLYSNQPQHF
>TRBD1|-|TRBJ1-1|TRBV2
TGTGCCAGCACCGGGACAGAGAACACTGAAGCTTTCTTT
CASTGTENTEAFF
>TRBD1|-|TRBJ1-5|TRBV7-8
TGTGCCAGCAGCTTCGACAGGGAACAGCCCCAGCATTTT
CASSFDREQPQHF
>-|-|TRBJ1-2|TRBV10-2
TGCGCCAGCAGTCCGGGACAAGGACCCTTGGGTGGCTACACCTTC
CASSPGQGPLGGYTF
>-|-|TRBJ1-3|TRBV4-1
TGCGCCAGCAGCCAAGTCCAGGAACGGAACACCATATATTTT
CASSQVQERNTIYF
>TRBD1|-|TRBJ2-7|TRBV2
TGTGCCAGCAGGACGGGGACAGGGGCCACCTACGAGCAGTACTTC
CASRTGTGATYEQYF
>TRBD2|-|TRBJ2-3|TRBV7-3
TGTGCCAGCAGTAAAAGCGGGGGAACAGATACGCAGTATTTT
CASSKSGGTDTQYF
>TRBD2|-|TRBJ2-2|TRBV9
TGTGCCAGCAGCGTGGGGACTAGCGGGGTAGCCGGGGAGCTGTTTTTT
CASSVGTSGVAGELFF
>TRBD1|once|TRBJ2-2|TRBV7-6
TGTGCCAGCAGTACTGCCCGGACAGGGAGGACCGGGGAGCTGTTTTTT
CASSTARTGRTGELFF
>TRBD1|-|TRBJ2-1|TRBV29-1
TGCAGCGTTGGCCCCGACAGGGGGAGCAATGAGCAGTTCTTC
CSVGPDRGSNEQFF
>TRBD2|-|TRBJ2-1|TRBV19
TGTGCCAGTAGCACGACTAGCGGGGGGTTCAATGAGCAGTTCTTC
CASSTTSGGFNEQFF
>TRBD2|-|TRBJ2-1|TRBV19
TGTGCCAGTAGTATTATAGCGGGAGGGCCAAATGAGCAGTTCTTC
CASSIIAGGPNEQFF
>TRBD1|-|TRBJ2-2|TRBV5-1
TGCGCCAGCAGCTTTGACAGGGGGCGTACCGGGGAGCTGTTTTTT
CASSFDRGRTGELFF
>TRBD1|once|TRBJ2-2|TRBV19
TGTGCCAGTAGTATCTTACAGGGGCGAGCCGGGGAGCTGTTTTTT
CASSILQGRAGELFF
>TRBD2|-|TRBJ2-1|TRBV14
TGTGCCAGCAGCCAAGTCGGGGGGGCAAATAATGAGCAGTTCTTC
CASSQVGGANNEQFF
>TRBD1|-|TRBJ1-4|TRBV6-8
TGTGCCAGCCTTAGACAGGGAACTAATGAAAAACTGTTTTTT
CASLRQGTNEKLFF
>TRBD1|few|TRBJ2-7|TRBV2
TGTGCCAGCAGTAGAAGAGGACAGGGAACCGCCTACGAGCAGTACTTC
CASSRRGQGTAYEQYF
>-|-|TRBJ1-2|TRBV10-2
TGCGCCAGCAGGCAGACGGGTGGCTACACCTTC
CASRQTGGYTF